This T cell receptor beta chain was recorded in a study of blood T cell repertoires in COVID-19. Study-level information: T cells, B-cell-depleted T cells, or PBMCs provided the cDNA or gDNA that served as material.

The authors' processing: Reference gene primers were amplified, and this amplification served to estimate nucleated cell counts. Profiling relied on immunoSEQ multiplex PCR, and the TCRdb table lists in-frame clones only, not all of them. The V and J calls and clone size were taken over from that table, and D and trimming were inferred from the DNA. The table includes some 200,000 clones, roughly 86% detected once. The V end lost 1 base, the J end lost 5 bases, and 13 bases lay between the germline ends. CDR1 and CDR2 from the germline V gene are MGHDK and SYGVNS. The CDR3 contains 15 residues. Sequencing was done on a sample of peripheral blood. The TCR comes from a man aged 70-80 years with acute or convalescent COVID-19. The chain uses TRBV25-1 and TRBJ2-3, with D possibly TRBD2 on 6 matching bases. In DNA form, the CDR3 reads TGTGCCAGCAGTGAATCTAGACTAGAGGTAGATACGCAGTATTTT. Translating it yields CASSESRLEVDTQYF.